The 5 T cell receptor beta chains reported below all come from one sample, sequenced in a study of T-cell memory formation after mild COVID-19. TCRdb ran MiXCR on the 5' RACE reads and lists one entry per CDR3 protein. The table records nearly 350,000 distinct CDR3 sequences, approximately 13% of them present only once. Sequenced input: PBMCs or a T cell subset sorted from them (not recorded which). Every receptor here comes from a man between 18 and 29 years old who had mild COVID-19 (a few samples of this study predate the infection). Cell type and time point are not known.

This clonotype has a handful of counts. The chain recombines TRBV29-1 with TRBJ1-4; TRBD1 matches at 9 bases. Germline V gives CDR1 SQVTM, CDR2 ANQGSEA. J was trimmed by 5 bases and V by 7 bases; bases with no gene match: 2. The CDR3 has 12 amino acids. CDR3: CSGGQGNEKLFF. The CDR3 nucleotides read TGCAGCGGGGGACAGGGCAATGAAAAACTGTTTTTT.

The V call is TRBV10-3, the J call TRBJ1-1, with D hard to call. The germline V gene has CDR1 ENHRY and CDR2 SYGVKD. Trimming removed 0 bases from V and 2 bases from J, with 4 bases in between. The CDR3 totals 13 residues. The CDR3 here is CAISESVNTEAFF. CDR3 DNA: TGTGCCATCAGTGAGTCGGTAAACACTGAAGCTTTCTTT.

This clonotype was seen many times. The chain combines TRBV7-3 with TRBJ2-2, with D hard to call. From germline, CDR1 is SGHTA and CDR2 FQGTGA. CDR3 size: 13 residues. V lost 0 bases and J lost 2, with 1 base in between. CDR3 in DNA: TGTGCCAGCAGCTTAACTAACACCGGGGAGCTGTTTTTT. Its translation is CASSLTNTGELFF.

This clonotype was picked up a small number of times. The chain couples TRBV6-5 to TRBJ2-2; D not resolved. In germline, CDR1 is MNHEY, CDR2 SVGAGI. The CDR3 totals 16 residues. V gave up 5 bases and J gave up 6 bases, with 19 bases separating them. The CDR3 DNA reads as TGTGCCAGCAGTCCCCGTGTGGACGCCAGCGCCGGGGAGCTGTTTTTT. This translates into CASSPRVDASAGELFF.

V and J are TRBV2 and TRBJ2-1, with D unclear. CDR3 length equals 11 residues. CDR1 is SNHLY and CDR2 is FYNNEI in the germline V gene. Trimming cost V 2 bases and J 8 bases, with 4 bases left between them. In nucleotides, the CDR3 is TGTGCCAGCAGTGAAAACTATGAGCAGTTCTTC. Its protein product is CASSENYEQFF.